The source of this T cell receptor beta chain is a study of T cells in Graves' hyperthyroidism and ophthalmopathy. Uncontrolled infection, other autoimmune disease, pregnancy or lactation excluded patients. Template material for amplifying TCR beta CDR3 regions consisted of RNA transcripts. Primed by the HTBI set, a first-round RT-PCR was run on the TCR CDR3. TCRdb re-analysed the multiplex PCR reads in MiXCR, keeping a single row per CDR3 protein. Here the sample spans about 480,000 distinct CDR3 sequences, 14% being singletons. The CDR3 totals 12 residues. Per the germline V gene, CDR1 is MGHDK and CDR2 is SYGVNS. The V end was cut by 5 bases, the J end by 7 bases, with 11 bases between.

The V and J genes are TRBV25-1 and TRBJ1-1; no firm D call. This receptor was obtained from a woman younger than 30 with Graves' hyperthyroidism. The sample consisted of blood. In nucleotides, the CDR3 is TGTGCCAGCAGTCCCCAGCGTGGTGAAGCTTTCTTT. Translating it yields CASSPQRGEAFF.